The entry below describes one T cell receptor beta chain. Its target is not known. The sample belongs to a study of T-cell reconstitution after alpha-beta-depleted transplantation in children. Study-level findings and limits: Several hundred expanded graft clones reportedly gave rise to the alpha-beta T cells present about two months after transplant. Fresh T-cell production supplied most of the T-cell counts and diversity seen one year after transplant. For some patients, TCRbeta diversity was high at day 60 because of recipient T cells and thymic progenitors that survived.

Unique molecular identifiers were incorporated into the prepared TCRbeta library. TCRdb re-called the PCR reads with MiXCR, one entry per CDR3 protein. The table shows 700,000 to 950,000 distinct CDR3 sequences, with roughly 15% occurring only once. CDR1 LGHDT and CDR2 YNNKEL come from the germline V gene (reference sequence). This CDR3 is built from 18 residues. Trimming cost V 2 bases and J 6 bases; bases outside gene matches: 15. V and J are TRBV3-1 and TRBJ2-3; TRBD2 matches at 9 bases. The sequence came from a male patient under 18 who had a stem cell transplant for acute lymphoblastic leukemia, so the T cells may come from the graft donor. The sequences come from PBMCs, mostly from graft donor cells, collected 360 days after TCRalphabeta/CD19-depleted stem cell transplant. The DNA for the CDR3 is TGTGCCAGCAGCCAACGAGCGGGAGGACAACGAAGACACGATACGCAGTATTTT. Translated: CASSQRAGGQRRHDTQYF.